A selection of T cell receptor beta chains follows, all from one sample in a study of spatial heterogeneity in lung cancer. MiXCR, run by TCRdb on the 5' RACE reads, gives a single entry per CDR3 protein. The table lists 20,000 to 30,000 distinct CDR3 sequences, 8.8% of them singletons, with over 7.5% in the top ten. The material sequenced was lung tumor tissue, taken at surgery. Source of these receptors: a male donor with early-stage non-small cell lung cancer. Both conserved end residues are part of each CDR3. D genes are given only for firm matches. Clone size is stated in some rows and not others, as once, few, many or a class when expanded.

j_gene: TRBJ2-2
d_gene: -
v_gene: TRBV6-2/TRBV6-3
abundance: -
CDR3aa: CASSYTGEGTGELFF
CDR3nt: TGTGCCAGCAGTTACACAGGGGAGGGCACCGGGGAGCTGTTTTTT

j_gene: TRBJ2-5
d_gene: -
v_gene: TRBV18
abundance: many
CDR3aa: CASSHALETQYF
CDR3nt: TGTGCCAGCTCACATGCTCTCGAGACCCAGTACTTC

j_gene: TRBJ2-1
d_gene: -
v_gene: TRBV7-9
abundance: -
CDR3aa: CASISEYEQFF
CDR3nt: TGTGCCAGCATCTCCGAGTATGAGCAGTTCTTC

j_gene: TRBJ2-7
d_gene: TRBD1
v_gene: TRBV5-1
abundance: -
CDR3aa: CASSFGTGFIHEQYF
CDR3nt: TGCGCCAGCAGCTTCGGGACAGGGTTTATCCACGAGCAGTACTTC

j_gene: TRBJ2-3
d_gene: TRBD1
v_gene: TRBV2
abundance: few
CDR3aa: CASSRGTGGTDTQYF
CDR3nt: TGTGCCAGCAGTCGAGGGACAGGGGGAACAGATACGCAGTATTTT

j_gene: TRBJ2-1
d_gene: -
v_gene: TRBV20-1
abundance: many
CDR3aa: CSASPRENNEQFF
CDR3nt: TGCAGTGCTTCCCCGAGGGAGAACAATGAGCAGTTCTTC

j_gene: TRBJ2-2
d_gene: -
v_gene: TRBV7-8
abundance: few
CDR3aa: CASSLEARGVAAGELFF
CDR3nt: TGTGCCAGCAGCTTAGAGGCGAGGGGGGTGGCCGCCGGGGAGCTGTTTTTT

j_gene: TRBJ2-5
d_gene: -
v_gene: TRBV12-3/TRBV12-4
abundance: many
CDR3aa: CASSPGGFETQYF
CDR3nt: TGTGCCAGCAGCCCCGGGGGCTTTGAGACCCAGTACTTC

j_gene: TRBJ2-3
d_gene: -
v_gene: TRBV20-1
abundance: medium-sized
CDR3aa: CSTSRPDTQYF
CDR3nt: TGCAGTACTAGTCGCCCAGATACGCAGTATTTT

j_gene: TRBJ1-5
d_gene: TRBD1
v_gene: TRBV20-1
abundance: many
CDR3aa: CSAAGTASNQPQHF
CDR3nt: TGCAGTGCTGCCGGGACAGCCTCCAATCAGCCCCAGCATTTT

j_gene: TRBJ2-5
d_gene: -
v_gene: TRBV7-2
abundance: many
CDR3aa: CASSLILETQYF
CDR3nt: TGTGCCAGCAGCTTAATACTTGAGACCCAGTACTTC

j_gene: TRBJ2-3
d_gene: TRBD2
v_gene: TRBV28
abundance: medium-sized
CDR3aa: CASSLAGVTDTQYF
CDR3nt: TGTGCCAGCAGTTTAGCGGGAGTCACAGATACGCAGTATTTT

j_gene: TRBJ2-7
d_gene: TRBD1
v_gene: TRBV5-1
abundance: many
CDR3aa: CASSLGTVYEQYF
CDR3nt: TGCGCCAGCAGCTTAGGGACAGTCTACGAGCAGTACTTC

j_gene: TRBJ2-7
d_gene: -
v_gene: TRBV7-2
abundance: many
CDR3aa: CASSATEYSYEQYF
CDR3nt: TGTGCCAGCAGCGCCACGGAGTACTCCTACGAGCAGTACTTC

j_gene: TRBJ1-6
d_gene: TRBD1
v_gene: TRBV27
abundance: many
CDR3aa: CASSPRTGTTHSPLHF
CDR3nt: TGTGCCAGCAGTCCCAGGACAGGGACTACGCATTCACCCCTCCACTTT

j_gene: TRBJ2-2
d_gene: -
v_gene: TRBV20-1
abundance: few
CDR3aa: CSARAITGFTGELFF
CDR3nt: TGCAGTGCTAGAGCGATTACAGGGTTCACCGGGGAGCTGTTTTTT

j_gene: TRBJ2-7
d_gene: -
v_gene: TRBV4-3
abundance: few
CDR3aa: CASSQNPTLSYEQYF
CDR3nt: TGCGCCAGCAGCCAAAACCCGACATTATCCTACGAGCAGTACTTC

j_gene: TRBJ2-6
d_gene: -
v_gene: TRBV20-1
abundance: few
CDR3aa: CSASHASGANVLTF
CDR3nt: TGCAGTGCTAGTCACGCCTCTGGGGCCAACGTCCTGACTTTC

j_gene: TRBJ1-4
d_gene: TRBD1
v_gene: TRBV14
abundance: many
CDR3aa: CASSRGTVNEKLFF
CDR3nt: TGTGCCAGCAGTCGCGGGACAGTTAATGAAAAACTGTTTTTT

j_gene: TRBJ2-7
d_gene: TRBD1
v_gene: TRBV7-9
abundance: -
CDR3aa: CASGDRGLYEQYF
CDR3nt: TGTGCCAGCGGAGACAGGGGGTTATACGAGCAGTACTTC

j_gene: TRBJ2-5
d_gene: TRBD2
v_gene: TRBV7-6
abundance: few
CDR3aa: CASSLTPSGPKQETQYF
CDR3nt: TGTGCCAGCAGCTTAACGCCTAGCGGGCCCAAACAAGAGACCCAGTACTTC

j_gene: TRBJ1-2
d_gene: TRBD1
v_gene: TRBV28
abundance: many
CDR3aa: CASSLGTGRYGYTF
CDR3nt: TGTGCCAGCAGTTTGGGGACAGGGAGATATGGCTACACCTTC

j_gene: TRBJ1-1
d_gene: -
v_gene: TRBV20-1
abundance: many
CDR3aa: CSAPKGTINTEAFF
CDR3nt: TGCAGTGCACCCAAAGGGACAATAAACACTGAAGCTTTCTTT

j_gene: TRBJ2-5
d_gene: -
v_gene: TRBV5-1
abundance: few
CDR3aa: CASKFGGSETQYF
CDR3nt: TGCGCCAGCAAATTTGGGGGCTCCGAGACCCAGTACTTC

j_gene: TRBJ1-6
d_gene: TRBD1
v_gene: TRBV20-1
abundance: -
CDR3aa: CSATPQGWDNSPLHF
CDR3nt: TGCAGTGCTACCCCACAGGGGTGGGATAATTCACCCCTCCACTTT

j_gene: TRBJ1-1
d_gene: TRBD1
v_gene: TRBV28
abundance: many
CDR3aa: CASSSPGQGEGNTEAFF
CDR3nt: TGTGCCAGCAGTTCCCCGGGACAGGGCGAAGGAAACACTGAAGCTTTCTTT

j_gene: TRBJ2-7
d_gene: -
v_gene: TRBV6-2/TRBV6-3
abundance: many
CDR3aa: CASSHTYEQYF
CDR3nt: TGTGCCAGCAGTCATACTTACGAGCAGTACTTC

j_gene: TRBJ1-2
d_gene: -
v_gene: TRBV5-4
abundance: few
CDR3aa: CASSSWGSGYTF
CDR3nt: TGTGCCAGCAGCTCATGGGGAAGCGGCTACACCTTC

j_gene: TRBJ2-1
d_gene: -
v_gene: TRBV2
abundance: few
CDR3aa: CASLRGGTYNEQFF
CDR3nt: TGTGCCAGCCTAAGGGGCGGAACCTACAATGAGCAGTTCTTC

j_gene: TRBJ2-6
d_gene: -
v_gene: TRBV3-1
abundance: many
CDR3aa: CASSSQGRLGGANVLTF
CDR3nt: TGTGCCAGCAGCAGCCAAGGCCGACTTGGTGGGGCCAACGTCCTGACTTTC

j_gene: TRBJ1-2
d_gene: -
v_gene: TRBV3-1
abundance: many
CDR3aa: CASSQFNMGRGDYGYTF
CDR3nt: TGTGCCAGCAGCCAATTTAACATGGGGCGGGGAGACTATGGCTACACCTTC

j_gene: TRBJ1-6
d_gene: -
v_gene: TRBV28
abundance: many
CDR3aa: CASIQGTGLHYNSPLHF
CDR3nt: TGTGCCAGCATTCAGGGTACAGGCTTACACTATAATTCACCCCTCCACTTT

j_gene: TRBJ2-1
d_gene: -
v_gene: TRBV29-1
abundance: medium-sized
CDR3aa: CSVLQDPYNEQFF
CDR3nt: TGCAGCGTATTACAGGATCCCTACAATGAGCAGTTCTTC

j_gene: TRBJ2-1
d_gene: -
v_gene: TRBV10-3
abundance: many
CDR3aa: CAIRIRGNEQFF
CDR3nt: TGTGCCATCAGAATCCGGGGAAATGAGCAGTTCTTC

j_gene: TRBJ2-1
d_gene: -
v_gene: TRBV29-1
abundance: -
CDR3aa: CSVRTSYNEQFF
CDR3nt: TGCAGCGTCCGGACGTCGTACAATGAGCAGTTCTTC

j_gene: TRBJ1-5
d_gene: -
v_gene: TRBV7-4
abundance: many
CDR3aa: CASRKGDNQPQHF
CDR3nt: TGTGCCAGCAGGAAAGGTGATAATCAGCCCCAGCATTTT

j_gene: TRBJ2-3
d_gene: -
v_gene: TRBV20-1
abundance: -
CDR3aa: CSASESGRTDTQYF
CDR3nt: TGCAGTGCTAGTGAGAGCGGAAGAACAGATACGCAGTATTTT

j_gene: TRBJ1-6
d_gene: -
v_gene: TRBV5-1
abundance: many
CDR3aa: CASSLGVNNSPLHF
CDR3nt: TGCGCCAGCAGCTTGGGCGTAAATAATTCACCCCTCCACTTT

j_gene: TRBJ2-5
d_gene: TRBD2
v_gene: TRBV5-1
abundance: -
CDR3aa: CASYYNAGEETQYF
CDR3nt: TGCGCCAGCTACTACAACGCGGGGGAAGAGACCCAGTACTTC

j_gene: TRBJ2-3
d_gene: -
v_gene: TRBV6-4
abundance: many
CDR3aa: CASSPGHGTDTQYF
CDR3nt: TGTGCCAGCAGTCCGGGACACGGCACAGATACGCAGTATTTT

j_gene: TRBJ2-7
d_gene: TRBD1
v_gene: TRBV5-1
abundance: -
CDR3aa: CASSLRRLPGQTYEQYF
CDR3nt: TGCGCCAGCAGTTTGAGGCGATTACCGGGACAGACCTACGAGCAGTACTTC

j_gene: TRBJ1-3
d_gene: -
v_gene: TRBV7-2
abundance: many
CDR3aa: CASSLDGQGTIYF
CDR3nt: TGTGCCAGCAGCTTAGACGGCCAGGGAACCATATATTTT

j_gene: TRBJ2-3
d_gene: TRBD1
v_gene: TRBV5-1
abundance: -
CDR3aa: CASSLAATGGTDTQYF
CDR3nt: TGCGCCAGCAGCTTGGCCGCGACAGGGGGCACAGATACGCAGTATTTT

j_gene: TRBJ1-5
d_gene: -
v_gene: TRBV28
abundance: few
CDR3aa: CASRMTLNQPQHF
CDR3nt: TGTGCCAGCAGGATGACACTAAATCAGCCCCAGCATTTT

j_gene: TRBJ1-5
d_gene: TRBD1
v_gene: TRBV6-2/TRBV6-3
abundance: -
CDR3aa: CASRGQGYQPQHF
CDR3nt: TGTGCCAGCAGAGGACAGGGGTATCAGCCCCAGCATTTT

j_gene: TRBJ1-1
d_gene: -
v_gene: TRBV14
abundance: few
CDR3aa: CASSQKPGLKAFF
CDR3nt: TGTGCCAGCAGCCAAAAGCCGGGACTGAAAGCTTTCTTT

j_gene: TRBJ1-1
d_gene: -
v_gene: TRBV12-3/TRBV12-4
abundance: medium-sized
CDR3aa: CASSLGQNTEAFF
CDR3nt: TGTGCCAGCAGTTTAGGCCAGAACACTGAAGCTTTCTTT

j_gene: TRBJ2-5
d_gene: -
v_gene: TRBV6-2/TRBV6-3
abundance: -
CDR3aa: CASSPLGKTQYF
CDR3nt: TGTGCCAGCAGTCCCTTAGGAAAGACCCAGTACTTC

j_gene: TRBJ2-7
d_gene: TRBD2
v_gene: TRBV4-3
abundance: many
CDR3aa: CASSQDRAGAYEQYF
CDR3nt: TGCGCCAGCAGCCAAGATAGGGCGGGAGCCTACGAGCAGTACTTC

j_gene: TRBJ2-7
d_gene: -
v_gene: TRBV28
abundance: many
CDR3aa: CASSFWATGSYEQYF
CDR3nt: TGTGCCAGCAGTTTCTGGGCAACTGGCTCCTACGAGCAGTACTTC

j_gene: TRBJ2-3
d_gene: -
v_gene: TRBV9
abundance: many
CDR3aa: CASSVATLGSHPQYF
CDR3nt: TGTGCCAGCAGCGTAGCTACGTTGGGGTCCCACCCGCAGTATTTT

j_gene: TRBJ2-7
d_gene: -
v_gene: TRBV10-3
abundance: few
CDR3aa: CAISEPHSTGSYEQYF
CDR3nt: TGTGCCATCAGTGAGCCTCATTCGACAGGCAGTTACGAGCAGTACTTC

j_gene: TRBJ1-5
d_gene: -
v_gene: TRBV4-1
abundance: many
CDR3aa: CASSQDQVGFEGAQHF
CDR3nt: TGCGCCAGCAGCCAAGATCAGGTCGGGTTCGAGGGAGCCCAGCATTTT

j_gene: TRBJ2-3
d_gene: -
v_gene: TRBV5-6
abundance: -
CDR3aa: CASVSSGTDTQYF
CDR3nt: TGTGCCAGCGTATCTAGCGGCACAGATACGCAGTATTTT

j_gene: TRBJ2-7
d_gene: TRBD1
v_gene: TRBV28
abundance: medium-sized
CDR3aa: CASSFTTGGYEQYF
CDR3nt: TGTGCCAGCAGTTTCACCACAGGGGGCTACGAGCAGTACTTC

j_gene: TRBJ2-2
d_gene: -
v_gene: TRBV19
abundance: many
CDR3aa: CASSIRGELFF
CDR3nt: TGTGCCAGTAGTATAAGGGGGGAGCTGTTTTTT

j_gene: TRBJ2-3
d_gene: -
v_gene: TRBV5-6
abundance: many
CDR3aa: CASSSRFRTDTQYF
CDR3nt: TGTGCCAGCAGCTCCCGGTTCCGGACAGATACGCAGTATTTT

j_gene: TRBJ1-1
d_gene: -
v_gene: TRBV5-1
abundance: few
CDR3aa: CASSPAGRLEAFF
CDR3nt: TGCGCCAGCAGCCCGGCGGGACGTCTTGAAGCTTTCTTT

j_gene: TRBJ2-5
d_gene: TRBD2
v_gene: TRBV10-3
abundance: medium-sized
CDR3aa: CAISGGTSGETQYF
CDR3nt: TGTGCCATCAGTGGGGGGACTAGTGGAGAGACCCAGTACTTC